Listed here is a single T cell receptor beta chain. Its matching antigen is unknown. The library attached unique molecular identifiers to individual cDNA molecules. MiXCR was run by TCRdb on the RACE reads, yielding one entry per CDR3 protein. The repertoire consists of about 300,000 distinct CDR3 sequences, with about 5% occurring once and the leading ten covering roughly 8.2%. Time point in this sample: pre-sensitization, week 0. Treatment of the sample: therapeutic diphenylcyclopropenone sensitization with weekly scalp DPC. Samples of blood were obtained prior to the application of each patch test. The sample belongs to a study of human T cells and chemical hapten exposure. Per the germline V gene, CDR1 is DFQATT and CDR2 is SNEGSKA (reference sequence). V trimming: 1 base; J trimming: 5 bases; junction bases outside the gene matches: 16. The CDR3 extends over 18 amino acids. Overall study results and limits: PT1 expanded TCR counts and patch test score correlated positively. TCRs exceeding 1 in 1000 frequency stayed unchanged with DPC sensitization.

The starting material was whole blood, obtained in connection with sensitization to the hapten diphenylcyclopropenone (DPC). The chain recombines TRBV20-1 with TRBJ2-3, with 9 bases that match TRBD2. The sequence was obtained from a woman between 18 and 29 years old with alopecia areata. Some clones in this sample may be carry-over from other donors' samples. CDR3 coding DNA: TGCAGTGCTAGAGTGGGGATCTTTAGCGGGGGACCCATAGATACGCAGTATTTT. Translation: CSARVGIFSGGPIDTQYF.